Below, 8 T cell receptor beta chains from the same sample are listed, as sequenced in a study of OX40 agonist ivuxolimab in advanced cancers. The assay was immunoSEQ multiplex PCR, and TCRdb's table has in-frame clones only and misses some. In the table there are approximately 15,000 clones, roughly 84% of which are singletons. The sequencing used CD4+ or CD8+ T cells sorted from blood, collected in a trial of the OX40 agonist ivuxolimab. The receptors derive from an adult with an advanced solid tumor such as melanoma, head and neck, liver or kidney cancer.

The CDR3 DNA sequence: TGTGCCAGCAGCCCCATCTCAGACACGTTTGGAAACACCATATATTTT. Translating it yields CASSPISDTFGNTIYF. This chain connects TRBV7-9 to TRBJ1-3; unclear D gene. Trimming took off 5 bases at V and 3 bases at J, with 17 bases between the two ends. The CDR3 sequence is 16 residues long. Germline values: CDR1 SEHNR, CDR2 FQNEAQ (reference sequence).

This chain's CDR3 is CASSLRDRDYNEQFF. The CDR3 region has the DNA TGTGCCAGCAGCTTAAGGGACAGGGATTACAATGAGCAGTTCTTC. The rearrangement uses TRBV7-2 and TRBJ2-1; 9 bases fit TRBD1. The germline CDR1 and CDR2 sequences are SGHTA and FQGNSA. The ends lost 2 bases at V and 4 bases at J; junction bases unmatched: 3. The CDR3 has 15 amino acids. The variable domain in full, completed from reference TRBV7-2 and TRBJ2-1, reads GAGVSQSPSNKVTEKGKDVELRCDPISGHTALYWYRQSLGQGLEFLIYFQGNSAPDKSGLPSDRFSAERTGGSVSTLTIQRTQQEDSAVYLCASSLRDRDYNEQFFGPGTRLTVL.

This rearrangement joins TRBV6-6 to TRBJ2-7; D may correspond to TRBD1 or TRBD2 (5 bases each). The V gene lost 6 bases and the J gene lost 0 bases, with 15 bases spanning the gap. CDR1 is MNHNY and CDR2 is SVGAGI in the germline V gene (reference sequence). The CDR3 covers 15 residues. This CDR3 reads CASRGDGTSSYEQYF. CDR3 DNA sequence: TGTGCCAGCAGGGGGGACGGGACGAGCTCCTACGAGCAGTACTTC.

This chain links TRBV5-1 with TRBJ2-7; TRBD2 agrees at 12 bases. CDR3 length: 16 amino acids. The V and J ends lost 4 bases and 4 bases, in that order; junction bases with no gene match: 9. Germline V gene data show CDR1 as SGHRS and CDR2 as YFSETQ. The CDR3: CASSPGTSGFFYEQYF. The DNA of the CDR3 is TGCGCCAGCAGCCCCGGGACTAGCGGGTTTTTTTACGAGCAGTACTTC.

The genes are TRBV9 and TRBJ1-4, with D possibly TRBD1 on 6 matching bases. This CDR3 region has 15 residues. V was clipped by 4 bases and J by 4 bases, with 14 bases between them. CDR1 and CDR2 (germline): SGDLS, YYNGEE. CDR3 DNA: TGTGCCAGCAGCCGATACACAGGGTTTAATGAAAAACTGTTTTTT. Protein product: CASSRYTGFNEKLFF.

The CDR3 sequence is CASTPWGRSTDTQYF. CDR3 in DNA: TGTGCCAGCACCCCTTGGGGGCGAAGCACAGATACGCAGTATTTT. V usage is TRBV7-2 and J usage is TRBJ2-3; a possible D gene is TRBD1 (6 bases). CDR1 is SGHTA, CDR2 FQGNSA, per germline. This CDR3 contains 15 residues. The V and J ends lost 7 bases and 0 bases respectively, with 14 bases between them.

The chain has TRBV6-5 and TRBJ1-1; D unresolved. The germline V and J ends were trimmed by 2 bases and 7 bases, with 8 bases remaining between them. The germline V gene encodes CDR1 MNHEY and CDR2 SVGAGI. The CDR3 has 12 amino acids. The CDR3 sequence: CASSYGAGEAFF. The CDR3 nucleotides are TGTGCCAGCAGTTACGGCGCGGGTGAAGCTTTCTTT.

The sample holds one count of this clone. CDR3 sequence: CATHPWQTTNTEAFF. The CDR3 coding sequence is TGTGCCACCCACCCGTGGCAGACCACGAACACTGAAGCTTTCTTT. This sequence joins TRBV2 and TRBJ1-1; D uncertain. This CDR3 contains 15 residues. CDR1 SNHLY and CDR2 FYNNEI come from the germline V gene. V was cut by 10 bases and J by 1 base, with 19 bases left in between.